This TCR beta chain was sequenced in a study of early T cells in non-severe SARS-CoV-2 infection (dated by TCRdb to about 2021). Notes on the research overall: Because TCR sequencing relied on bulk RNA taken from unsorted whole blood, pairing of alpha and beta chains was not possible.

The germline V gene encodes CDR1 SGHAT and CDR2 FQNNGV. Including the terminal cysteine and phenylalanine, the CDR3 comprises 12 residues. This entry keeps only the CDR3 DNA: 36 bases, framed from base 1. Trimming at the junction amounts to 4 bases on V and 4 bases on J, and the germline ends lie 7 bases apart. Library creation used 5' RACE. The sequencer was a NextSeq 500. In the TCR library protocol, unique molecular identifiers were attached to individual cDNA molecules to correct for PCR bias and sequencing error. Both TCR alpha and beta chains were sequenced, and tight co-correlation was observed between alpha and beta sequence abundances in each sample. Processing in the source paper ran as follows. V gene, J gene and CDR3 annotation of TCR sequences was performed with Decombinator V4. TCRs were defined as expanded if a significant change between any two time points was detected under a Poisson model with p below 0.0001. TCR abundances were normalised to the total number of TCRs sequenced per sample and were expressed as counts per million. TRAV1-2 paired with TRAJ12, TRAJ20 or TRAJ33 defined MAIT TCRs, while TRAV10 paired with TRAJ18 defined iNKT TCRs. VDJdb, accessed 1 November 2021, was searched for CMV, EBV and SARS-CoV-2 annotated TCRs, with TCRs annotated for multiple antigens excluded. TCRdb's own reprocessing of the public reads used fastp at Q25 and MiXCR and kept productive beta chains. Rows with one shared CDR3 protein collapse into an entry with the most common genes and DNA. Here the V and J calls rest on TCRdb's processing, not on the authors' analysis. This sample has fewer than 85,000 distinct CDR3 sequences in its table, and around 15% of those were observed once. The biggest ten clones account for about 4% of the sample.

Broad study findings and their caveats: VDJdb matching was skewed toward anti-spike CD8 responses, so virus-specific expansions were likely underestimated and private and CD4 specificities were missed.

On this clonotype: Its antigen remains undetermined. No base qualities exist here, and no much larger clone lies one base off it.

The study was a case-control design nested within a healthcare worker cohort in London, UK, with weekly nasopharyngeal swab PCR tests and blood sampling. Healthcare workers were enrolled in the week of the UK lockdown, from 23 to 31 March 2020, and were followed every week for up to roughly 16 weeks. The receptor was derived from an adult who was a healthcare worker with PCR-confirmed SARS-CoV-2 infection or an uninfected control (not recorded which). The source material was whole blood, sampled at baseline. The V and J segments used are TRBV11-2 and TRBJ1-2; the D gene is unclear. Here is the DNA: TGTGCCAGCAGCTCCTACAGCTATGGCTACACCTTC. Its protein reads: CASSSYSYGYTF.